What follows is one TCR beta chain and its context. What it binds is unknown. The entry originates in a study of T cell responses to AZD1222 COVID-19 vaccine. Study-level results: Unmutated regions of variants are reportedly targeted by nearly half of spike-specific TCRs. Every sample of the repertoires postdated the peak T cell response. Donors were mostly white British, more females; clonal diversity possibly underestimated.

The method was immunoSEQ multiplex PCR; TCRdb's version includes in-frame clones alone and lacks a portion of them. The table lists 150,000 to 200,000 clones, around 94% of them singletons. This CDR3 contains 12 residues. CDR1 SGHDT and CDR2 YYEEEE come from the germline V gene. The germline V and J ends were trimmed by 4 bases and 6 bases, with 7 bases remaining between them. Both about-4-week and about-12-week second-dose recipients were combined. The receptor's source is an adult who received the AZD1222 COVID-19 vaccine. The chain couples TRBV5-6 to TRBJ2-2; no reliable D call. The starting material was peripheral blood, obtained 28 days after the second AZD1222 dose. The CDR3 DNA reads TGTGCCAGCAGCCCAGGACCCGGGGAGCTGTTTTTT. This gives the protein CASSPGPGELFF.